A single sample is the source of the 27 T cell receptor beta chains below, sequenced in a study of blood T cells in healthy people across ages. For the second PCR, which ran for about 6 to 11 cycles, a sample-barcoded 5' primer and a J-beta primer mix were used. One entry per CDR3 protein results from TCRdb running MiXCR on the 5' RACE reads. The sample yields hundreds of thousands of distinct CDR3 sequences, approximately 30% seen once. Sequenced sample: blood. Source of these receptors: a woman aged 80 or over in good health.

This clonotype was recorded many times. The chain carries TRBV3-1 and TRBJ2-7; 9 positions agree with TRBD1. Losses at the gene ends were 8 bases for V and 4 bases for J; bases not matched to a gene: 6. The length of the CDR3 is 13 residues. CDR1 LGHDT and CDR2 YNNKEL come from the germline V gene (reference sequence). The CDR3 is CASRGTGLYEQYF. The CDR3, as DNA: TGTGCCAGCCGGGGGACAGGGCTTTACGAGCAGTACTTC.

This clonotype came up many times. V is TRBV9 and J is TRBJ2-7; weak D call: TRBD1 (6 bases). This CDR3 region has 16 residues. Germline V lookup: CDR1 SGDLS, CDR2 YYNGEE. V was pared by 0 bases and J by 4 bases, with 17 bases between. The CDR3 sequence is CASSVATRTDLYEQYF. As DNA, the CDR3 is TGTGCCAGCAGCGTAGCTACTAGGACAGATCTATACGAGCAGTACTTC.

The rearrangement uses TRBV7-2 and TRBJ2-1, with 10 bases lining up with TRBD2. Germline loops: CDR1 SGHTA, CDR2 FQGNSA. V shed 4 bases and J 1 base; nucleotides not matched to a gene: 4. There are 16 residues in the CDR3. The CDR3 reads CASSSSAGGSYNEQFF. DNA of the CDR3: TGTGCCAGCAGCTCCTCAGCGGGGGGGTCCTACAATGAGCAGTTCTTC.

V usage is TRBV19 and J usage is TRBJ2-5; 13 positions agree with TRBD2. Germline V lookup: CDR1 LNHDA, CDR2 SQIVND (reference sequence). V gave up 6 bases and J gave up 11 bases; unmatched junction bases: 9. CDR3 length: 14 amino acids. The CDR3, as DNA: TGTGCCAGTAGCGGACTAGCGGGAGATAGGGAGCAGTACTTC. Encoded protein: CASSGLAGDREQYF.

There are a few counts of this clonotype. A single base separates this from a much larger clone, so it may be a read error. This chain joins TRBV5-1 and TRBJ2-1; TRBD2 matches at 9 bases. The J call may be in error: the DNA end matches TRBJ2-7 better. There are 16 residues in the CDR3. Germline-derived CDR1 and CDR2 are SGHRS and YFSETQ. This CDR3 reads CASSPRAGGSYNEQYF. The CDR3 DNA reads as TGCGCCAGCAGCCCCCGAGCGGGGGGCTCATACAATGAGCAGTACTTC.

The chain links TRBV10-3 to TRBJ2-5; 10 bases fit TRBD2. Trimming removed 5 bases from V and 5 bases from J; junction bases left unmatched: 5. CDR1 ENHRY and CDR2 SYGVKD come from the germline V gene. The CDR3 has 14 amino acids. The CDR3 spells CAISLAGGQETQYF. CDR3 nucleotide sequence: TGTGCCATCAGTTTAGCGGGGGGTCAGGAGACCCAGTACTTC.

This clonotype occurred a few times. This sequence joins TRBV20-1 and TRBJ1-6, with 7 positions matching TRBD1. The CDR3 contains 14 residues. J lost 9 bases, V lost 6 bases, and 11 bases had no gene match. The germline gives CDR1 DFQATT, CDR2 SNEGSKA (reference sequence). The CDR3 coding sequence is TGCAGTGCCGGCGGCCGGCAGGGGGGTTCACCCCTCCACTTT. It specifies CSAGGRQGGSPLHF.

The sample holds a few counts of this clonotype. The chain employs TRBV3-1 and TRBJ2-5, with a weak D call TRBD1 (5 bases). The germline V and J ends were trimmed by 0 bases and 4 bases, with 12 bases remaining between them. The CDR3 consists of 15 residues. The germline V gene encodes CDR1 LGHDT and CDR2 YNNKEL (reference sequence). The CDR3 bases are TGTGCCAGCAGCCAAGACCTTGGGGCCGGAGAGACCCAGTACTTC. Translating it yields CASSQDLGAGETQYF.

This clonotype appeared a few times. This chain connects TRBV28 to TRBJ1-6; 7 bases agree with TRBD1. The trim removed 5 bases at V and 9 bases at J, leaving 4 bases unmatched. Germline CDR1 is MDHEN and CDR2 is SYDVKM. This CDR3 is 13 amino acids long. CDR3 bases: TGTGCCAGCAGTATGACAGGGTTTTCACCCCTCCACTTT. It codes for CASSMTGFSPLHF. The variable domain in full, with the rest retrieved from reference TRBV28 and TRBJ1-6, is DVKVTQSSRYLVKRTGEKVFLECVQDMDHENMFWYRQDPGLGLRLIYFSYDVKMKEKGDIPEGYSVSREKKERFSLILESASTNQTSMYLCASSMTGFSPLHFGNGTRLTVT.

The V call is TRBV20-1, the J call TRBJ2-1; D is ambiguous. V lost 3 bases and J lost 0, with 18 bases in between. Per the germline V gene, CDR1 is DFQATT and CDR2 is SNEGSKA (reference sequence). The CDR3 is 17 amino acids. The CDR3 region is CSARLDGHMSSYNEQFF. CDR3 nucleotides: TGCAGTGCTAGGCTCGACGGGCACATGAGCTCCTACAATGAGCAGTTCTTC.

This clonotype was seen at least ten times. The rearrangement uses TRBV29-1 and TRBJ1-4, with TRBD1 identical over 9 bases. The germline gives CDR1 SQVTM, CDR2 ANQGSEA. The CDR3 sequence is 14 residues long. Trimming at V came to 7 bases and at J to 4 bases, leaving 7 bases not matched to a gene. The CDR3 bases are TGCAGCGCGGAAACAGGGGGCGGTAATGAAAAACTGTTTTTT. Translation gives CSAETGGGNEKLFF.

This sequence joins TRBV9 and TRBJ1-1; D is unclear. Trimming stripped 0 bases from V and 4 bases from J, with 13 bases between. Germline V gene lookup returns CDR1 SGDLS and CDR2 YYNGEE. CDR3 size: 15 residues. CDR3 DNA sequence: TGTGCCAGCAGCGTAGAAGTAGGTTTCAGCACTGAAGCTTTCTTT. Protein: CASSVEVGFSTEAFF.

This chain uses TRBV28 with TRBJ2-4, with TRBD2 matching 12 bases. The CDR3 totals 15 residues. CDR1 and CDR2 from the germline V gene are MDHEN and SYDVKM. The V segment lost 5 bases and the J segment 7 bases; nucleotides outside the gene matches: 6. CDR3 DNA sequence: TGTGCCAGCAGTGCGCGACTAGCGGGAGTTAACATTCAGTACTTC. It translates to CASSARLAGVNIQYF. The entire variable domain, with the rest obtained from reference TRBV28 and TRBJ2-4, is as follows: DVKVTQSSRYLVKRTGEKVFLECVQDMDHENMFWYRQDPGLGLRLIYFSYDVKMKEKGDIPEGYSVSREKKERFSLILESASTNQTSMYLCASSARLAGVNIQYFGAGTRLSVL.

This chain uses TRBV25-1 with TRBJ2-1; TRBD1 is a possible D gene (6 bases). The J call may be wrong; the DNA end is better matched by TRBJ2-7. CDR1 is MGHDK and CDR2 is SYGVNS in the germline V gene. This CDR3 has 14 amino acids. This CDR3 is CASSPQGTYNEQYF. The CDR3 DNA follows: TGTGCCAGCAGTCCCCAGGGGACCTACAATGAGCAGTACTTC.

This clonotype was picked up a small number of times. In nucleotides, the CDR3 is TGTGCCAGCAGCTCTGGACCGCCCCAAGAGACCCAGTACTTC. Protein: CASSSGPPQETQYF. The V and J genes are TRBV28 and TRBJ2-5; D gene uncertain. Germline CDR1 and CDR2: MDHEN and SYDVKM. Trimming stripped 6 bases from V and 1 base from J, with 12 bases between. CDR3 size: 14 residues.

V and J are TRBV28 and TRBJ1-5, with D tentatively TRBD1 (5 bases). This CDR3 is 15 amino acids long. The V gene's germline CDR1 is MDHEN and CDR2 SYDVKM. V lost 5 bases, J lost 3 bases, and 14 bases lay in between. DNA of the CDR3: TGTGCCAGCAGTCAGGGACGGGGGATCAATCAGCCCCAGCATTTT. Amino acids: CASSQGRGINQPQHF.

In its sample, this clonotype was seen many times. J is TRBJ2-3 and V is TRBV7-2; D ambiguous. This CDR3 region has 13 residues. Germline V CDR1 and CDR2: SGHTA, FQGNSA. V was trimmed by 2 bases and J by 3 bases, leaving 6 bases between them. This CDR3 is CASSLLWTDTQYF. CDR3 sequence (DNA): TGTGCCAGCAGCTTATTGTGGACAGATACGCAGTATTTT.

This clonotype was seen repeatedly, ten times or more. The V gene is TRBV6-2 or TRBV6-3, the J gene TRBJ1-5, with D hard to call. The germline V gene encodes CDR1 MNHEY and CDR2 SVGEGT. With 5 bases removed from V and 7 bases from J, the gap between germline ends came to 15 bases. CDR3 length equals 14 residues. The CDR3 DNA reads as TGTGCCAGCAGTGAGGTCCGGAAGATGCAGCCCCAGCATTTT. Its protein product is CASSEVRKMQPQHF.

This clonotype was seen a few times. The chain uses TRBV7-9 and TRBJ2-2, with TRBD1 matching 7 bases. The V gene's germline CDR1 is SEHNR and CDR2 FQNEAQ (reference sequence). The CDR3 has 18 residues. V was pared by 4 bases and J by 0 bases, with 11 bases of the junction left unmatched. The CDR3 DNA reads TGTGCCAGCAGCTCGCAAGCACAGGGGCCGTCGAACACCGGGGAGCTGTTTTTT. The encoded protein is CASSSQAQGPSNTGELFF.

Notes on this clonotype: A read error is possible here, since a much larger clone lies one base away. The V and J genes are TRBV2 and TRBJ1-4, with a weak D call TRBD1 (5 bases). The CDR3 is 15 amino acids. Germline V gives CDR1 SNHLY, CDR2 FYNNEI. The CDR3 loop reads CASSARGTTNEKLYF. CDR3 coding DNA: TGTGCCAGCAGTGCGCGAGGGACTACTAATGAAAAACTGTATTTT.

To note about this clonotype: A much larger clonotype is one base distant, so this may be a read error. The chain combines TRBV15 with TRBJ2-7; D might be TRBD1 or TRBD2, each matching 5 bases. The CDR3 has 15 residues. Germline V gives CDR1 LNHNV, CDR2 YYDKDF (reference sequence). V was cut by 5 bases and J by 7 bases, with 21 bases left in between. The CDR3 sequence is CATSRDLLSYNEQYF. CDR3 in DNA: TGTGCCACCAGCCGGGACCTACTTTCCTACAATGAGCAGTACTTC.

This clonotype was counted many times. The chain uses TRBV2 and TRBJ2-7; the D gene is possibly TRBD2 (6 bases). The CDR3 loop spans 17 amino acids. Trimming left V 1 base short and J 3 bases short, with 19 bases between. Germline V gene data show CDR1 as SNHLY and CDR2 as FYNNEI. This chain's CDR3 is CASSEEMGGGALYEQYF. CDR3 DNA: TGTGCCAGCAGTGAAGAGATGGGAGGAGGGGCTCTCTACGAGCAGTACTTC.

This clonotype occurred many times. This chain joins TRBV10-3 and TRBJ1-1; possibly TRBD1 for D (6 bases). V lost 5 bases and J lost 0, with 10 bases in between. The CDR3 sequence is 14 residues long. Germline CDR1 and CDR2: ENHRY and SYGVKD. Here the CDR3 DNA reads TGTGCCATCAGTCCGGACAGCCTGAACACTGAAGCTTTCTTT. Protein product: CAISPDSLNTEAFF.

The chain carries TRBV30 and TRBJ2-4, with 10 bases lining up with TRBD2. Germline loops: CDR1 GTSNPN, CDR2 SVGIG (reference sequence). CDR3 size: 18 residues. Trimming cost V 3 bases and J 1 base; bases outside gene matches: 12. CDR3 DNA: TGTGCCTGGAGGGTCTTAGCGGGGGGCCCGTCGGCCAAAAACATTCAGTACTTC. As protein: CAWRVLAGGPSAKNIQYF.

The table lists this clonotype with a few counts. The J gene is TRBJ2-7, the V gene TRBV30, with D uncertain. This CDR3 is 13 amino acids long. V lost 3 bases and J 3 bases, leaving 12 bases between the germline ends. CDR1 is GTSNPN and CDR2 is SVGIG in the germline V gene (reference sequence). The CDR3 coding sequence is TGTGCCTGGAGGGTATGGGGATTCTACGAGCAGTACTTC. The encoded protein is CAWRVWGFYEQYF.

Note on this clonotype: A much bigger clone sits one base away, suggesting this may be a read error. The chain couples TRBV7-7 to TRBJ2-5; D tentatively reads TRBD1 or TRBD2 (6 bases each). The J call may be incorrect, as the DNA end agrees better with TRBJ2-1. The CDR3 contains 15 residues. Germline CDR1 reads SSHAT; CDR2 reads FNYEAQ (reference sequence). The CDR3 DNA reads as TGTGCCAGCAGCTTAGATCGGGGGCACCAAGAGACCCAGTTCTTC. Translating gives CASSLDRGHQETQFF.

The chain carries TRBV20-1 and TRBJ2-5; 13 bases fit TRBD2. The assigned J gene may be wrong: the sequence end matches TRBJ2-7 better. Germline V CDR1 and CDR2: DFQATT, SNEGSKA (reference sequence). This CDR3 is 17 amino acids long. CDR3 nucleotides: TGCAGTGCTCCCCTTAGACCGGGACTAGCGGGATCGTACGAGCAGTACTTC. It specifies CSAPLRPGLAGSYEQYF.